The text below deals with one T cell receptor (beta chain). Its antigen is still unknown. The sample originates from a study of blood T cells in healthy people across ages. Findings and limits, study-wide: Age brought a roughly linear fall in TCR beta diversity measured per million T cells.

Together with a sample-barcoded 5' primer, a J-beta primer mix was included in a second PCR lasting roughly 6 to 12 cycles. TCRdb passed the 5' RACE reads through MiXCR, listing each CDR3 protein once. The data show roughly 1,800,000 distinct CDR3 sequences, just under 50% seen once. This TCR was sampled from a woman aged 40 to 55 in good health. Sequenced sample: blood.

The CDR3 region has the DNA TGCGCCAGCAGCTTCGATACTAGCGGGATTTACGAGCAGTACTTC. It translates to CASSFDTSGIYEQYF. The V call is TRBV5-1, the J call TRBJ2-7, with 10 positions matching TRBD2. V was pared by 2 bases and J by 4 bases, with 6 bases of the junction left unmatched. This CDR3 has 15 residues. The germline V gene encodes CDR1 SGHRS and CDR2 YFSETQ.